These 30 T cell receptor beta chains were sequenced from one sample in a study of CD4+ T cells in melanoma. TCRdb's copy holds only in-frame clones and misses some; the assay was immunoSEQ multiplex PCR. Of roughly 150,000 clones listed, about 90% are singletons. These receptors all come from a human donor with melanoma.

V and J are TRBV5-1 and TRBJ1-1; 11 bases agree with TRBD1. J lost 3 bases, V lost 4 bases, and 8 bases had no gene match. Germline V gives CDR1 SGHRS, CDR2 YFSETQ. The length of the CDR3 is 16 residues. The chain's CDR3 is CASSIRTGGVDTEAFF. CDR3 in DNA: TGCGCCAGCAGCATCCGGACAGGGGGCGTAGACACTGAAGCTTTCTTT.

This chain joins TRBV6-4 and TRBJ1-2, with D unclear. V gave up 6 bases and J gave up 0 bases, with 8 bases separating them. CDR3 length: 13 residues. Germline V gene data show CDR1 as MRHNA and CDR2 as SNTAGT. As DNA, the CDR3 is TGTGCCAGCAGAAGGGCAGCTAACTATGGCTACACCTTC. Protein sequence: CASRRAANYGYTF.

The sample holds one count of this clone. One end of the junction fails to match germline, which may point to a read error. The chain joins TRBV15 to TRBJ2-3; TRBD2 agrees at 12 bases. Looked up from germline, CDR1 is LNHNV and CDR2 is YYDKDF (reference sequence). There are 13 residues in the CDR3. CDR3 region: CATSSRTSGGKDF. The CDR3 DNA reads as TGTGCCACCAGCAGTCGAACTAGCGGGGGGAAGGATTTT.

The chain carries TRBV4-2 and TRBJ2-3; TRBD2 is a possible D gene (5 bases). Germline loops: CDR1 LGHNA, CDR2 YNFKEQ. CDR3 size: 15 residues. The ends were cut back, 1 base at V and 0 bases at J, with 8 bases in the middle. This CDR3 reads CASSQAGSSTDTQYF. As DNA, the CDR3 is TGTGCCAGCAGCCAAGCGGGGAGTAGCACAGATACGCAGTATTTT.

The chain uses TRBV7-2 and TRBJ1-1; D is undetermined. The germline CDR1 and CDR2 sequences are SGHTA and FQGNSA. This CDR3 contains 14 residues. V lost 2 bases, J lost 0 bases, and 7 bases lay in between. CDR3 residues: CASSLMAVNTEAFF. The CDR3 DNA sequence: TGTGCCAGCAGCTTAATGGCGGTGAACACTGAAGCTTTCTTT.

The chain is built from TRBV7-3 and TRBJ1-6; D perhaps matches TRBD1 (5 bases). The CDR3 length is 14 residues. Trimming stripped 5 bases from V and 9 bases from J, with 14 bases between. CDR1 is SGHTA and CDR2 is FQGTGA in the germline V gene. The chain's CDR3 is CASSLHQGTSPLHF. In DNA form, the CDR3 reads TGTGCCAGCAGCCTGCACCAGGGTACTTCACCCCTCCACTTT.

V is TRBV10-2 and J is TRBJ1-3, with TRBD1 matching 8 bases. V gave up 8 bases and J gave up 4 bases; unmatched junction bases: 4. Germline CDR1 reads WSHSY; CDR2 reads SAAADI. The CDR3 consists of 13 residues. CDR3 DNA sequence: TGCGCCAGCCGCACAGGGGGAGGAAACACCATATATTTT. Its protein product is CASRTGGGNTIYF.

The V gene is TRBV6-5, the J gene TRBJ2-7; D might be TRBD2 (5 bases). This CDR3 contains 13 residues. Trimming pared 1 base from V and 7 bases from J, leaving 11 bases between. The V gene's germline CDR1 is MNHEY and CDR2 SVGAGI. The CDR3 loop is CASSYLDSGEQYF. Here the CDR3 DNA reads TGTGCCAGCAGTTACTTGGACTCAGGAGAGCAGTACTTC.

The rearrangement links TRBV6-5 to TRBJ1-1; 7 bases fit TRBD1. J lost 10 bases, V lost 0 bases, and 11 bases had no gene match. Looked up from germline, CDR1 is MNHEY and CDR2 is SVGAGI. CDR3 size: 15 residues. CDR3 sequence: CASSYSGTAEDSAFF. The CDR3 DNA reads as TGTGCCAGCAGTTACTCCGGGACAGCGGAGGATTCAGCTTTCTTT.

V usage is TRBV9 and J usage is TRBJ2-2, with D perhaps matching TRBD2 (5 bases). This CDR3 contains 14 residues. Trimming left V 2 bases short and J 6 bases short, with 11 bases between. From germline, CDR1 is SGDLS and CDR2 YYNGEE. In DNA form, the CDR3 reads TGTGCCAGCAGCGTTACTAGTCTCTCCGGGGAGCTGTTTTTT. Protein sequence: CASSVTSLSGELFF.

CDR3: CASSQGRENTEAFF. The CDR3 DNA reads as TGTGCCAGCAGCCAGGGACGGGAGAACACTGAAGCTTTCTTT. The chain is built from TRBV7-9 and TRBJ1-1; D possibly corresponds to TRBD1 (5 bases). CDR1 SEHNR and CDR2 FQNEAQ come from the germline V gene (reference sequence). V was cut by 5 bases and J by 1 base, with 11 bases left in between. The CDR3 extends over 14 amino acids.

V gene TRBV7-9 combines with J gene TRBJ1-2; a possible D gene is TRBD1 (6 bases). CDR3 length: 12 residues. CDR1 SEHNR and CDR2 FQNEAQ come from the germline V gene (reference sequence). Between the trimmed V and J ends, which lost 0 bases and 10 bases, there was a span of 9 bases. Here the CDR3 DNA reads TGTGCCAGCAGCTTAGCAGGGGGAGACTACACCTTC. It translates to CASSLAGGDYTF.

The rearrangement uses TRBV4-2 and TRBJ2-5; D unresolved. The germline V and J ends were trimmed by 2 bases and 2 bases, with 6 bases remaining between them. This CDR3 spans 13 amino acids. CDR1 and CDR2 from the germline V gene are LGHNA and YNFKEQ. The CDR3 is CASSQWRQETQYF. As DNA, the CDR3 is TGTGCCAGCAGCCAATGGAGACAAGAGACCCAGTACTTC.

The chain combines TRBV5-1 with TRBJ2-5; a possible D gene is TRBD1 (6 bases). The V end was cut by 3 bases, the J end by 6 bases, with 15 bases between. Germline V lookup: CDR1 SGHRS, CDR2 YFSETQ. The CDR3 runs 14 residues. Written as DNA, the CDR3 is TGCGCCAGCAGCTCACAGGGTTGGGGGAAGACCCAGTACTTC. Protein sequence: CASSSQGWGKTQYF.

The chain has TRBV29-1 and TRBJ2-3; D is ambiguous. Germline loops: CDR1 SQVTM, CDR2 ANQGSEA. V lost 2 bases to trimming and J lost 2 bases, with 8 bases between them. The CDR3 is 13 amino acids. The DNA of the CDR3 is TGCAGCGTTGAATTCGGCTCCACAGATACGCAGTATTTT. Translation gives CSVEFGSTDTQYF.

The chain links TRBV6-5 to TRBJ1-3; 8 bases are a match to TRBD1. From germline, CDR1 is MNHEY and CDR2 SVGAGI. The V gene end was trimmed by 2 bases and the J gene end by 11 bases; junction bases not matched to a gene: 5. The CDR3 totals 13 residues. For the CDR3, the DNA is TGTGCCAGCAGTTACCAGGACAGGGAGGCCATATATTTT. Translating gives CASSYQDREAIYF.

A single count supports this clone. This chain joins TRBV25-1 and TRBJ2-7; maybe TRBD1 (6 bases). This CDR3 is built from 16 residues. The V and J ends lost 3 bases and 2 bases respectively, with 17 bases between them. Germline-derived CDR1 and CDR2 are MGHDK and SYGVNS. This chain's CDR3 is CASSEWLAGDTYEQYF. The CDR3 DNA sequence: TGTGCCAGCAGTGAGTGGTTGGCAGGGGACACCTACGAGCAGTACTTC.

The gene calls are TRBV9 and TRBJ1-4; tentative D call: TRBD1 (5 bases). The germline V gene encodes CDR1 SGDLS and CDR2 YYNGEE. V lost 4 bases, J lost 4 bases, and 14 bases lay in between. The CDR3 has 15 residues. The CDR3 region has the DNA TGTGCCAGCAGCCCTCGAGGGGCCGATAATGAAAAACTGTTTTTT. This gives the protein CASSPRGADNEKLFF.

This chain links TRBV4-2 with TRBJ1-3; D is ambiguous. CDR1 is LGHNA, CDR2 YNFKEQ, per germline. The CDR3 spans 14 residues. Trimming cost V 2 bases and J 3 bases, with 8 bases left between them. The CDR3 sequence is CASSQPGVGNTIYF. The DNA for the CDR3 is TGTGCCAGCAGCCAACCTGGAGTTGGAAACACCATATATTTT.

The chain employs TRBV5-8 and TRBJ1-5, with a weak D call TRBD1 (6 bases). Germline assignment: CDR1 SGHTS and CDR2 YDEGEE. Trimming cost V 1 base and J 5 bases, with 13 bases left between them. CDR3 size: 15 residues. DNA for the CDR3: TGTGCCAGCAGCTTGCGCAGGGGCAGGGATCAGCCCCAGCATTTT. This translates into CASSLRRGRDQPQHF.

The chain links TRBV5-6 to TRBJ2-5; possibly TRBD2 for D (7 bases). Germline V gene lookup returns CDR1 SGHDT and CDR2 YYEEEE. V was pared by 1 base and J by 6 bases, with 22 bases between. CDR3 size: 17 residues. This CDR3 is CASSLWGRSAGVQTQYF. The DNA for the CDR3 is TGTGCCAGCAGCTTGTGGGGGCGCTCCGCGGGGGTCCAGACCCAGTACTTC.

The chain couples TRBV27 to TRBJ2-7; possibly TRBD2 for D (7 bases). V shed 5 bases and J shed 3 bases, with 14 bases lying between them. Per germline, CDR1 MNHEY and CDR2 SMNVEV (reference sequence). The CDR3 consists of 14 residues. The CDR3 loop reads CASSRRGAYYEQYF. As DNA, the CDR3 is TGTGCCAGCAGTCGCCGGGGGGCATACTACGAGCAGTACTTC.

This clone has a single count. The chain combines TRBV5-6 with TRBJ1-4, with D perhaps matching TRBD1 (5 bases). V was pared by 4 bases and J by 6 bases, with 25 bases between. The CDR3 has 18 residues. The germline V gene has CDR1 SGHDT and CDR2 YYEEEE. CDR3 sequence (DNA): TGTGCCAGCAGCCACCGGGCCCCGAGAGGACGGGACGATGAAAAACTGTTTTTT. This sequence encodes CASSHRAPRGRDDEKLFF.

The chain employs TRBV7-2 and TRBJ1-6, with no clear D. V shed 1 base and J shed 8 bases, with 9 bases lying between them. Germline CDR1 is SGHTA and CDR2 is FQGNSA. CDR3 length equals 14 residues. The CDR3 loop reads CASSLVVHDSPLHF. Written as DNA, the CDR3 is TGTGCCAGCAGCTTAGTGGTGCACGATTCACCCCTCCACTTT.

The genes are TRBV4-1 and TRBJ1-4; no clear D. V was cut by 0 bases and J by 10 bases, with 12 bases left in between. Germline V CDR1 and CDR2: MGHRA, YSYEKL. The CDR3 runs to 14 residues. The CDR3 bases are TGCGCCAGCAGCCAAGAACGGGCCGACCGAAAACTGTTTTTT. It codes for CASSQERADRKLFF.

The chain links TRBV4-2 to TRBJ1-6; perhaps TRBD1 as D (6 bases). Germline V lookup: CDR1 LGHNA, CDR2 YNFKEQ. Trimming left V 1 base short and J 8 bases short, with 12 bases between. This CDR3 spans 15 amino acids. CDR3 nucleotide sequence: TGTGCCAGCAGCCAAGCGTGGGGGGGCCATTCACCCCTCCACTTT. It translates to CASSQAWGGHSPLHF.

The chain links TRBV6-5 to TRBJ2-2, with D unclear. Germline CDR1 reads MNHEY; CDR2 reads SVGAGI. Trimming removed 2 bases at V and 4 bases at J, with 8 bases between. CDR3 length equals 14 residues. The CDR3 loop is CASSYTASTGELFF. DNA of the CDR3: TGTGCCAGCAGTTACACAGCGAGCACCGGGGAGCTGTTTTTT.

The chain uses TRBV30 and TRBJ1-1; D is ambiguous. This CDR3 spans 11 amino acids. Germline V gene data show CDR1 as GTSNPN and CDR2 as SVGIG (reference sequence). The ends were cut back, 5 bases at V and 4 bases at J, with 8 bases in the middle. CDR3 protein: CAWQRGTEAFF. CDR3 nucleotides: TGTGCCTGGCAGCGAGGCACTGAAGCTTTCTTT.

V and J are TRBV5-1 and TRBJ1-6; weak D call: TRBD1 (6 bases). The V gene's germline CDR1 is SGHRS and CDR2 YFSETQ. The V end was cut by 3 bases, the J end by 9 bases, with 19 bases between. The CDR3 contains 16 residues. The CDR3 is CASSYLMGGHGSPLHF. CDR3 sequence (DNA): TGCGCCAGCAGCTACTTAATGGGGGGACACGGTTCACCCCTCCACTTT. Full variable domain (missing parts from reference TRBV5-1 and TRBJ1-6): KAGVTQTPRYLIKTRGQQVTLSCSPISGHRSVSWYQQTPGQGLQFLFEYFSETQRNKGNFPGRFSGRQFSNSRSEMNVSTLELGDSALYLCASSYLMGGHGSPLHFGNGTRLTVT.

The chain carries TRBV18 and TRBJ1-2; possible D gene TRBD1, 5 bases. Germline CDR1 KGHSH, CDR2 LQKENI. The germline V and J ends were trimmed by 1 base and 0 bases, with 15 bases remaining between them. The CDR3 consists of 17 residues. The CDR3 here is CASSPLGERTTNYGYTF. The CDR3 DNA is TGTGCCAGCTCACCACTGGGGGAGCGGACAACTAACTATGGCTACACCTTC.